The 18 T cell receptor beta chains in this list originate from one sample, sequenced in a study of neoadjuvant nivolumab and ipilimumab in lung cancer. Clones were read by immunoSEQ multiplex PCR, and TCRdb kept only the in-frame ones, dropping some. This table has about 7,700 clones, around nine tenths appearing once. The sample in question was tumor tissue, obtained after neoadjuvant nivolumab, alone or with ipilimumab, at or shortly before surgery. These receptors all come from an adult with non-small cell lung cancer. Some clones in this sample may be carry-over from other donors' samples.

This clone was detected a few times. The CDR3 DNA follows: TGTGCCAGTAGTACCGGACTAGCGGGAGGGATCTACGAGCAGTACTTC. Its translation is CASSTGLAGGIYEQYF. The rearrangement joins TRBV19 to TRBJ2-7; 15 bases line up with TRBD2. The V segment lost 4 bases and the J segment 3 bases; nucleotides outside the gene matches: 4. Germline V gene sequence: CDR1 LNHDA, CDR2 SQIVND (reference sequence). The CDR3 loop spans 16 amino acids.

This chain uses TRBV4-2 with TRBJ2-1; 7 positions match TRBD2. Trimming removed 2 bases from V and 2 bases from J; junction bases left unmatched: 12. The germline gives CDR1 LGHNA, CDR2 YNFKEQ. CDR3 length: 18 residues. CDR3 sequence reads: CASSQRGVQSGTYNEQFF. DNA of the CDR3: TGTGCCAGCAGCCAACGGGGGGTCCAAAGCGGAACCTACAATGAGCAGTTCTTC.

The V call is TRBV27, the J call TRBJ2-1; D is unclear. The germline gives CDR1 MNHEY, CDR2 SMNVEV (reference sequence). The CDR3 runs 14 residues. V gave up 3 bases and J gave up 2 bases, with 8 bases separating them. The DNA for the CDR3 is TGTGCCAGCAGTTTTCGGCGGCCCTACAATGAGCAGTTCTTC. Amino acids: CASSFRRPYNEQFF.

The rearrangement uses TRBV7-6 and TRBJ2-3; TRBD2 might be the D (5 bases). In germline, CDR1 is SGHVS, CDR2 FNYEAQ. V lost 3 bases, J lost 2 bases, and 18 bases lay in between. The CDR3 spans 17 residues. CDR3 sequence reads: CASSFKGRAAFTDTQYF. The DNA for the CDR3 is TGTGCCAGCAGCTTCAAAGGGCGAGCGGCTTTCACAGATACGCAGTATTTT.

The chain combines TRBV6-1 with TRBJ2-1, with a possible D match to TRBD2 (5 bases). The V end lost 0 bases, the J end lost 2 bases, and 14 bases lay between the germline ends. This CDR3 has 17 amino acids. In germline, CDR1 is MNHNS, CDR2 SASEGT. The chain's CDR3 is CASSEALGSAPYNEQFF. The CDR3 bases are TGTGCCAGCAGTGAAGCGCTAGGGAGCGCCCCCTACAATGAGCAGTTCTTC.

This clone was picked up one time. The chain couples TRBV7-6 to TRBJ2-7; D may be TRBD2 (6 bases). This CDR3 comprises 11 residues. Germline CDR1 SGHVS, CDR2 FNYEAQ. In DNA form, the CDR3 reads TGTGTGGTCACCGGGGGCTACGAGCAGTACTTC. Translated, it gives CVVTGGYEQYF.

In its sample, this clone was seen a few times. The chain combines TRBV29-1 with TRBJ1-2, with 8 bases matching TRBD1. J gave up 7 bases and V 2 bases, and 3 bases lay outside the gene matches. Germline V lookup: CDR1 SQVTM, CDR2 ANQGSEA. The CDR3 consists of 12 residues. The CDR3 loop is CSVERTGLGYTF. DNA of the CDR3: TGCAGCGTTGAACGGACAGGGCTTGGCTACACCTTC.

The J gene is TRBJ2-7, the V gene TRBV7-9, with no clear D. The CDR3 totals 14 residues. The germline V gene encodes CDR1 SEHNR and CDR2 FQNEAQ (reference sequence). Trimming removed 2 bases from V and 3 bases from J, with 11 bases in between. Here the CDR3 DNA reads TGTGCCAGCAGCTTAAGTACACTGGGCTACGAGCAGTACTTC. Translated: CASSLSTLGYEQYF.

This clone was recorded only once. V is TRBV7-2 and J is TRBJ2-3, with 10 bases aligning to TRBD2. CDR1 and CDR2 (germline): SGHTA, FQGNSA. The CDR3 spans 15 residues. With V trimmed by 5 bases and J by 1 base, 3 bases remained unmatched. The CDR3 spells CASSPSGRGTDTQYF. The CDR3 region has the DNA TGTGCCAGCAGCCCAAGCGGGAGGGGCACAGATACGCAGTATTTT.

This rearrangement joins TRBV18 to TRBJ1-1, with 7 bases aligning to TRBD1. This CDR3 has 15 amino acids. V gave up 3 bases and J gave up 3 bases; unmatched junction bases: 7. Germline values: CDR1 KGHSH, CDR2 LQKENI. CDR3 amino acids: CASSPRLGGYTEAFF. The CDR3 region has the DNA TGTGCCAGCTCACCCAGATTAGGGGGCTACACTGAAGCTTTCTTT.

The chain is built from TRBV2 and TRBJ1-5; TRBD1 might be the D (5 bases). CDR3 length: 14 amino acids. V lost 1 base, J lost 4 bases, and 8 bases lay in between. The germline gives CDR1 SNHLY, CDR2 FYNNEI. CDR3 DNA sequence: TGTGCCAGCAGTGAAGGACAGAGAAATCAGCCCCAGCATTTT. Translated: CASSEGQRNQPQHF.

The V gene is TRBV1, the J gene TRBJ2-5; the table's D call of TRBD1 was not tested on the DNA. TRBV1 is noted as a pseudogene. The CDR3 consists of 15 residues. In DNA, the CDR3 is TGCACCAGCAGCCATCCCGGGACAGTAAAAGAGACCCAGTACTTC. Protein sequence: CTSSHPGTVKETQYF.

The chain carries TRBV30 and TRBJ1-2; no firm D call. V lost 1 base, J lost 1 base, and 7 bases lay in between. Germline values: CDR1 GTSNPN, CDR2 SVGIG (reference sequence). The CDR3 sequence is 13 residues long. The CDR3 sequence: CAWSGLINYGYTF. The CDR3 DNA sequence: TGTGCCTGGAGTGGGTTAATTAACTATGGCTACACCTTC.

This chain joins TRBV6-6 and TRBJ2-1; D is unresolved. V was shortened by 3 bases and J by 1 base, with 10 bases between the two germline ends. The V gene's germline CDR1 is MNHNY and CDR2 SVGAGI (reference sequence). This CDR3 is 15 amino acids long. The CDR3 loop reads CASSYNLGSYNEQFF. Written as DNA, the CDR3 is TGTGCCAGCAGTTATAACTTGGGATCCTACAATGAGCAGTTCTTC.

V usage is TRBV15 and J usage is TRBJ2-1; tentative D call: TRBD2 (5 bases). Looked up from germline, CDR1 is LNHNV and CDR2 is YYDKDF (reference sequence). This CDR3 has 12 residues. Trimming took off 1 base at V and 7 bases at J, with 5 bases between the two ends. Here the CDR3 DNA reads TGTGCCACCAGCAGAGCGGGAAATGAGCAGTTCTTC. This translates into CATSRAGNEQFF.

The J gene is TRBJ2-2, the V gene TRBV19; 8 nucleotides agree with TRBD1. The germline CDR1 and CDR2 sequences are LNHDA and SQIVND (reference sequence). The CDR3 has 14 amino acids. Trimming cost V 8 bases and J 1 base; bases outside gene matches: 3. Here the CDR3 DNA reads TGTGCCAGTCGGGGGACAGGGAACACCGGGGAGCTGTTTTTT. Amino acid sequence: CASRGTGNTGELFF.

The chain is built from TRBV6-5 and TRBJ2-3; D is uncertain. CDR1 and CDR2 (germline): MNHEY, SVGAGI. CDR3 length: 15 amino acids. Trimming took off 6 bases at V and 0 bases at J, with 13 bases between the two ends. The CDR3 bases are TGTGCCAGCAGACTTGGCAGATCTAGCACAGATACGCAGTATTTT. It yields the protein CASRLGRSSTDTQYF.

The CDR3 nucleotides read TGTGCCAGCTCACTGCGGACGGGGGACACCGGGGAGCTGTTTTTT. This codes for CASSLRTGDTGELFF. V usage is TRBV18 and J usage is TRBJ2-2; D perhaps matches TRBD2 (6 bases). Germline CDR1 and CDR2: KGHSH and LQKENI. The CDR3 is made up of 15 amino acids. V was clipped by 4 bases and J by 3 bases, with 12 bases between them.